The T cell receptor (beta chain) under discussion was sequenced for a study of shared clonotypes between healthy human individuals. The overall study: Three plates were used per donor for CD4 naive, three for CD4 memory, two for CD8 naive and one for CD8 memory.

Deep-level settings were used for running the assay. DNA at 200 ng, 25,000 to 30,000 T cell genomes, went into sorted-subset replicate PCRs. The protocol was immunoSEQ multiplex PCR, while the TCRdb copy is restricted to in-frame clones and leaves out a portion. The data contain roughly 1,800,000 clones, less than 95% of them seen just once; the ten biggest clones take up 1.2%. Naive CD8 populations comprised CD45RO-negative cells positively selected for CCR7, excluding terminally differentiated effector memory CD45RA+ cells. Per germline, CDR1 SSHAT and CDR2 FNYEAQ (reference sequence). The CDR3 consists of 13 residues. As to this clone: Relative to the germline gene, one junction end is altered; a read error may explain this.

The chain couples TRBV7-7 to TRBJ2-7; D is perhaps TRBD1 or TRBD2 (5 bases each). Sequenced sample: naive CD8+ T cells sorted from blood. The origin of this receptor is a man aged 18-30 years in good health. This CDR3 is CASSLAIGDEQYF. In DNA, the CDR3 is TGTGCTAGCAGCTTAGCGATAGGGGACGAGCAGTACTTC.